In this sample, the clone carrying this T cell receptor beta chain turned up a few times. Its cognate antigen is unknown. These data originate in a study of T-cell reconstitution after alpha-beta-depleted transplantation in children. Study-wide points: From newly produced T cells came most of the T-cell counts and diversity one year after transplant. Recipient T cells and thymic progenitors that survived gave rise to the high TCRbeta diversity observed at day 60 in some patients.

Unique molecular identifiers were incorporated into the prepared TCRbeta library. TCRdb recomputed calls from the PCR reads with MiXCR, one row per CDR3 protein. The sample holds 97,000 or so distinct CDR3 sequences; 6% to 9% are singletons and the top ten take over 15%. Trimming removed 5 bases at V and 2 bases at J, with 9 bases between. CDR3 length: 13 amino acids. CDR1 and CDR2 from the germline V gene are SQVTM and ANQGSEA. Material: PBMCs, obtained before TCRalphabeta/CD19-depleted stem cell transplant. The TCR originated in a boy between 2 and 10 years old with acute lymphoblastic leukemia, due to receive a stem cell transplant. This chain connects TRBV29-1 to TRBJ2-2; tentatively, D is TRBD1 (5 bases). CDR3 in amino acids: CSVRGTNTGELFF. CDR3 in DNA: TGCAGCGTTAGGGGTACCAACACCGGGGAGCTGTTTTTT.